One sample yielded the 24 T cell receptor beta chains listed below, sequenced in a study of T-cell reconstitution after alpha-beta-depleted transplantation in children. A TCRbeta library incorporating unique molecular identifiers was prepared. A single record per CDR3 protein comes from TCRdb applying MiXCR to the PCR reads. The top ten hold 3.5% to 5% of the sample, which has about 600,000 distinct CDR3 sequences, about 10% seen once. The sample was PBMCs from the stem cell graft donor, taken from the stem cell graft. Receptors originate from a human donor who donated a stem cell graft to a child with acute myeloid leukemia.

The chain links TRBV28 to TRBJ2-2, with D unclear. The V gene lost 7 bases and the J gene lost 2 bases, with 11 bases spanning the gap. CDR1 and CDR2 from the germline V gene are MDHEN and SYDVKM. This CDR3 has 14 residues. The CDR3 loop reads CASTVLGNTGELFF. In DNA form, the CDR3 reads TGTGCCAGCACGGTGTTAGGAAACACCGGGGAGCTGTTTTTT.

In its sample, this clonotype was seen many times. As DNA, the CDR3 is TGCGCCAGCAGCCAAGATCGTGGGGCGGGAGCGACGCAGTATTTT. Its translation: CASSQDRGAGATQYF. The genes are TRBV4-3 and TRBJ2-3; 7 nucleotides agree with TRBD2. CDR1 and CDR2 from the germline V gene are LGHNA and YSLEER. V shed 0 bases, J shed 9 bases, and the junction held 9 bases outside the gene matches. CDR3 length: 15 residues.

This clonotype was counted at least ten times. This chain connects TRBV5-1 to TRBJ1-1; 10 bases fit TRBD1. The germline CDR1 and CDR2 sequences are SGHRS and YFSETQ. V dropped 1 base and J dropped 4; count of bases not matched to a gene: 7. The CDR3 consists of 16 residues. CDR3 bases: TGCGCCAGCAGCTTGCGACAGGGGGCAGGGAGCACTGAAGCTTTCTTT. It encodes CASSLRQGAGSTEAFF.

There are a few counts of this clonotype. The J gene is TRBJ2-1, the V gene TRBV7-8, with 12 positions matching TRBD2. The trim removed 5 bases at V and 4 bases at J, leaving 9 bases unmatched. This CDR3 is 17 amino acids long. Germline loops: CDR1 SGHVS, CDR2 FQNEAQ. CDR3 sequence (DNA): TGTGCCAGCAGCATAAGACCGGGACTAGCGGGTTACAATGAGCAGTTCTTC. Amino acid sequence: CASSIRPGLAGYNEQFF.

This clonotype was seen only a few times. The J gene is TRBJ2-5, the V gene TRBV14, with 13 positions matching TRBD2. The CDR3 sequence is 16 residues long. The trim removed 4 bases at V and 4 bases at J, leaving 6 bases unmatched. CDR1 is SGHDN, CDR2 FVKESK, per germline. The CDR3 coding sequence is TGTGCCAGCAGCCGAGGACTAGCGGGAGCGGGAGAGACCCAGTACTTC. It yields the protein CASSRGLAGAGETQYF. The variable domain in full, with the rest retrieved from reference TRBV14 and TRBJ2-5, is EAGVTQFPSHSVIEKGQTVTLRCDPISGHDNLYWYRRVMGKEIKFLLHFVKESKQDESGMPNNRFLAERTGGTYSTLKVQPAELEDSGVYFCASSRGLAGAGETQYFGPGTRLLVL.

The gene calls are TRBV29-1 and TRBJ2-7; the D gene is possibly TRBD1 (5 bases). The CDR3 has 13 residues. Trimming left V 1 base short and J 0 bases short, with 7 bases between. Germline CDR1 is SQVTM and CDR2 is ANQGSEA. This CDR3 is CSVEVQGSYEQYF. CDR3 coding DNA: TGCAGCGTTGAAGTGCAGGGCTCCTACGAGCAGTACTTC.

The table lists this clonotype with many counts. This rearrangement joins TRBV20-1 to TRBJ2-1, with 10 bases fitting TRBD2. The CDR3 has 14 residues. Germline loops: CDR1 DFQATT, CDR2 SNEGSKA (reference sequence). With 6 bases clipped from V and 8 bases from J, the junction kept 10 bases outside the gene matches. Here the CDR3 reads CSAIAGGRVYEQFF. CDR3 nucleotide sequence: TGCAGTGCGATAGCGGGAGGAAGAGTTTATGAGCAGTTCTTC.

This chain joins TRBV7-2 and TRBJ2-7; D is tentatively TRBD1 or TRBD2 (5 bases each). The CDR3 is 12 residues long. The ends were cut back, 5 bases at V and 4 bases at J, with 9 bases in the middle. From germline, CDR1 is SGHTA and CDR2 FQGNSA. The CDR3 DNA follows: TGTGCCAGCAGCCCCAGGGAGTACGAGCAGTACTTC. Amino acid sequence: CASSPREYEQYF.

This clonotype was counted ten times or more. The rearrangement links TRBV7-3 to TRBJ2-6, with TRBD2 identical over 12 bases. Germline CDR1 and CDR2: SGHTA and FQGTGA. With 8 bases clipped from V and 0 bases from J, the junction kept 5 bases outside the gene matches. The CDR3 has 17 amino acids. The CDR3 region has the DNA TGTGCCAGCGGTTCTAGCGGGAGGGCCTCTGGGGCCAACGTCCTGACTTTC. This translates into CASGSSGRASGANVLTF.

This rearrangement joins TRBV20-1 to TRBJ2-7; tentative D call: TRBD1 (6 bases). The CDR3 is made up of 13 amino acids. V was trimmed by 3 bases and J by 7 bases, leaving 16 bases between them. Germline V gene sequence: CDR1 DFQATT, CDR2 SNEGSKA (reference sequence). The CDR3 bases are TGCAGTGCTAGGAGGGGGACCCTAATTGAGCAGTACTTC. Its translation: CSARRGTLIEQYF.

In nucleotides, the CDR3 is TGTGCCAGCAGTTCTTGGGGGCTTAAGAACACTGAAGCTTTCTTT. Amino acids: CASSSWGLKNTEAFF. The chain recombines TRBV6-2 or TRBV6-3 with TRBJ1-1; tentative D call: TRBD1 (6 bases). The CDR3 runs 15 residues. Looked up from germline, CDR1 is MNHEY and CDR2 is SVGEGT. With 4 bases removed from V and 1 base from J, the gap between germline ends came to 13 bases.

This clonotype was detected a few times. This chain joins TRBV29-1 and TRBJ1-4, with D possibly being TRBD1 (6 bases). The CDR3 is 13 residues long. Per germline, CDR1 SQVTM and CDR2 ANQGSEA. The CDR3 nucleotides are TGCAGTGCCACAGGGATACGTGGAGAAAAACTGTTTTTT. It encodes CSATGIRGEKLFF.

This clonotype was seen ten or more times. V usage is TRBV20-1 and J usage is TRBJ1-2, with a weak D call TRBD1 (5 bases). V was shortened by 3 bases and J by 4 bases, with 12 bases between the two germline ends. Per germline, CDR1 DFQATT and CDR2 SNEGSKA (reference sequence). CDR3 length: 13 amino acids. This chain's CDR3 is CSASPPGPYGYTF. In DNA, the CDR3 is TGCAGTGCTAGTCCCCCAGGGCCCTATGGCTACACCTTC.

This clonotype was seen a few times. The chain joins TRBV7-3 to TRBJ2-7; maybe TRBD2 (5 bases). Germline V gives CDR1 SGHTA, CDR2 FQGTGA. V was pared by 5 bases and J by 3 bases, with 20 bases between. This CDR3 has 16 amino acids. The DNA for the CDR3 is TGTGCCAGCAGCCCCTCCGGGGTAGCGACGATCTACGAGCAGTACTTC. Its translation: CASSPSGVATIYEQYF.

The chain is built from TRBV27 and TRBJ2-7; D may be TRBD1 (6 bases). Trimming pared 8 bases from V and 6 bases from J, leaving 23 bases between. Germline V lookup: CDR1 MNHEY, CDR2 SMNVEV (reference sequence). This CDR3 region has 15 residues. The CDR3 loop is CASGQRGWGLREQYF. CDR3 sequence (DNA): TGTGCCAGCGGTCAACGGGGCTGGGGGCTGCGCGAGCAGTACTTC.

There are many counts of this clonotype. The CDR3 sequence is CASSVQESSYEQYF. CDR3 DNA: TGCGCCAGCAGCGTACAGGAGAGCTCCTACGAGCAGTACTTC. The chain links TRBV5-1 to TRBJ2-7; TRBD1 is a possible D gene (5 bases). The V gene lost 4 bases and the J gene lost 0 bases, with 11 bases spanning the gap. There are 14 residues in the CDR3. Per the germline V gene, CDR1 is SGHRS and CDR2 is YFSETQ. The variable domain in full, with the rest retrieved from reference TRBV5-1 and TRBJ2-7, is KAGVTQTPRYLIKTRGQQVTLSCSPISGHRSVSWYQQTPGQGLQFLFEYFSETQRNKGNFPGRFSGRQFSNSRSEMNVSTLELGDSALYLCASSVQESSYEQYFGPGTRLTVT.

This clonotype has just a few counts. The chain recombines TRBV5-1 with TRBJ1-5; D gene ambiguous. Germline V CDR1 and CDR2: SGHRS, YFSETQ. The CDR3 loop spans 15 amino acids. Trimming pared 0 bases from V and 0 bases from J, leaving 7 bases between. CDR3 bases: TGCGCCAGCAGCTTGGGACCCTATAGCAATCAGCCCCAGCATTTT. Amino acid sequence: CASSLGPYSNQPQHF.

This clonotype was counted ten times or more. The chain is built from TRBV20-1 and TRBJ2-2; 10 nucleotides agree with TRBD2. The junction had 10 bases not matched to a gene; V was cut back by 4 bases and J by 8 bases. This CDR3 has 15 residues. CDR1 is DFQATT and CDR2 is SNEGSKA in the germline V gene (reference sequence). CDR3 residues: CSAMDRLAGVGELFF. CDR3 nucleotide sequence: TGCAGTGCTATGGATAGACTAGCGGGCGTGGGGGAGCTGTTTTTT.

This clonotype was detected a few times. This chain links TRBV30 with TRBJ1-3; D is undetermined. CDR1 is GTSNPN and CDR2 is SVGIG in the germline V gene (reference sequence). There are 14 residues in the CDR3. V dropped 1 base and J dropped 0 bases, with 7 bases sitting between them. The CDR3 spells CAWSDGYSGNTIYF. The DNA of the CDR3 is TGTGCCTGGAGTGACGGCTACTCTGGAAACACCATATATTTT. The full variable domain, completed using reference TRBV30 and TRBJ1-3, is SQTIHQWPATLVQPVGSPLSLECTVEGTSNPNLYWYRQAAGRGLQLLFYSVGIGQISSEVPQNLSASRPQDRQFILSSKKLLLSDSGFYLCAWSDGYSGNTIYFGEGSWLTVV.

The CDR3: CASSTDRGLMETQYF. The CDR3 nucleotides are TGTGCCAGCAGTACTGACAGGGGGCTAATGGAGACCCAGTACTTC. The J gene is TRBJ2-5, the V gene TRBV6-2 or TRBV6-3; TRBD1 matches 10 bases. CDR1 and CDR2 from the germline V gene are MNHEY and SVGEGT. CDR3 length: 15 amino acids. Losses at the gene ends were 5 bases for V and 5 bases for J; bases not matched to a gene: 8.

This clonotype qualifies as medium-sized. The chain uses TRBV6-2 or TRBV6-3 and TRBJ2-5; D is possibly TRBD1 or TRBD2 (6 bases each). The CDR3 sequence is 14 residues long. Trimming removed 6 bases at V and 4 bases at J, with 15 bases between. The germline V gene has CDR1 MNHEY and CDR2 SVGEGT. The CDR3 region has the DNA TGTGCCAGCAGGCTACTCGGGGGCGGAGAGACCCAGTACTTC. It yields the protein CASRLLGGGETQYF.

This clonotype has a handful of counts. This chain links TRBV18 with TRBJ2-3; 11 bases match TRBD2. The germline CDR1 and CDR2 sequences are KGHSH and LQKENI. V dropped 2 bases and J dropped 0; count of bases not matched to a gene: 10. The CDR3 is made up of 19 amino acids. The DNA of the CDR3 is TGTGCCAGCTCACCATTGGGACTAGCGGAAATCTCTAGCACAGATACGCAGTATTTT. This gives the protein CASSPLGLAEISSTDTQYF.

Many counts were recorded for this clonotype. The CDR3 bases are TGTGCCAGCACCCTAAACACTGAGCAGTTCTTC. Amino acid sequence: CASTLNTEQFF. This rearrangement joins TRBV12-3 or TRBV12-4 to TRBJ2-1; D gene unclear. This CDR3 spans 11 amino acids. Trimming pared 7 bases from V and 9 bases from J, leaving 10 bases between.

The chain employs TRBV29-1 and TRBJ2-1, with 11 bases identical to TRBD2. This CDR3 has 12 amino acids. The ends lost 4 bases at V and 7 bases at J; junction bases unmatched: 0. Germline CDR1 SQVTM, CDR2 ANQGSEA. The CDR3 reads CSVGTSGNEQFF. CDR3 coding DNA: TGCAGCGTTGGGACTAGCGGGAATGAGCAGTTCTTC.